A single sample is the source of the 23 T cell receptor beta chains below, sequenced in a study of blood T cell repertoires in COVID-19. Using immunoSEQ multiplex PCR, the repertoire was profiled, and TCRdb retains in-frame clones only, with some absent. The data hold under 150,000 clones, with approximately 82% observed a single time. The sequenced sample consisted of peripheral blood. Receptors originate from a man aged 40-55 years with active or convalescent COVID-19.

J is TRBJ1-2 and V is TRBV7-2; TRBD1 matches at 12 bases. CDR1 is SGHTA and CDR2 is FQGNSA in the germline V gene. This CDR3 spans 16 amino acids. The junction had 9 bases not matched to a gene; V was cut back by 5 bases and J by 5 bases. This CDR3 is CASSEGTGGARYGYTF. The CDR3 nucleotides are TGTGCCAGCAGCGAAGGGACAGGGGGCGCGAGATATGGCTACACCTTC.

The chain is built from TRBV7-6 and TRBJ2-5; D may be TRBD1 (5 bases). The V gene's germline CDR1 is SGHVS and CDR2 FNYEAQ. With 5 bases removed from V and 4 bases from J, the gap between germline ends came to 14 bases. The CDR3 runs 14 residues. The CDR3 nucleotides are TGTGCCAGCAGCGAACCGCAGGGCCGAGAGACCCAGTACTTC. Amino acids: CASSEPQGRETQYF. Full variable domain (outside the CDR3, taken from reference TRBV7-6 and TRBJ2-5): GAGVSQSPRYKVTKRGQDVALRCDPISGHVSLYWYRQALGQGPEFLTYFNYEAQQDKSGLPNDRFSAERPEGSISTLTIQRTEQRDSAMYRCASSEPQGRETQYFGPGTRLLVL.

This rearrangement joins TRBV3-1 (or the pseudogene TRBV3-2) to TRBJ2-7; perhaps TRBD1 as D (6 bases). The CDR3 totals 15 residues. Germline CDR1 reads LGHDT; CDR2 reads YNNKEL (reference sequence). Trimming shortened V by 4 bases and J by 2 bases, and 15 bases separated the two germline ends. The CDR3 here is CASSRGPGDAYEQYF. DNA for the CDR3: TGTGCCAGCAGCCGCGGACCAGGGGACGCCTACGAGCAGTACTTC.

The chain employs TRBV7-2 and TRBJ1-2; maybe TRBD1 (5 bases). The CDR3 loop spans 15 amino acids. The germline V gene has CDR1 SGHTA and CDR2 FQGNSA. Trimming stripped 0 bases from V and 5 bases from J, with 13 bases between. The CDR3 protein is CASSLANRKKYGYTF. CDR3 bases: TGTGCCAGCAGCTTAGCGAACAGGAAAAAGTATGGCTACACCTTC.

The rearrangement links TRBV18 to TRBJ2-5; 9 bases agree with TRBD1. CDR1 is KGHSH and CDR2 is LQKENI in the germline V gene. The trim removed 3 bases at V and 4 bases at J, leaving 3 bases unmatched. This CDR3 has 14 residues. CDR3: CASSPGQGSETQYF. The CDR3 region has the DNA TGTGCCAGCTCACCGGGACAGGGATCAGAGACCCAGTACTTC.

Concerning this clone itself: A much larger clonotype is one base distant, so this may be a read error. Within the sample, other DNA sequences also encode this same CDR3. The chain carries TRBV7-9 and TRBJ1-2, with D uncertain. The germline V and J ends were trimmed by 1 base and 7 bases, with 4 bases remaining between them. This CDR3 has 11 residues. Germline V CDR1 and CDR2: SEHNR, FQNEAQ (reference sequence). CDR3 coding DNA: TGTGCCAGCAGCTTAGGGGCTGGCTACACCTTC. Amino acids: CASSLGAGYTF.

The chain joins TRBV5-4 to TRBJ2-4, with 9 bases lining up with TRBD1. After removal of 4 bases from V and 5 bases from J, the junction contained 7 bases not matched to a gene. CDR3 length: 15 residues. Germline V lookup: CDR1 SGHNT, CDR2 YYREEE (reference sequence). The CDR3 reads CASSPWTGEENIQYF. For the CDR3, the DNA is TGTGCCAGCAGCCCCTGGACAGGGGAAGAAAACATTCAGTACTTC.

V usage is TRBV7-3 and J usage is TRBJ2-3, with 9 positions matching TRBD1. From germline, CDR1 is SGHTA and CDR2 FQGTGA. V shed 8 bases and J 4 bases; nucleotides not matched to a gene: 10. This CDR3 is 15 amino acids long. The CDR3 coding sequence is TGTGCCAGCCGAGGGGGACAGGGATCGTCAGATACGCAGTATTTT. Residues: CASRGGQGSSDTQYF.

This sequence joins TRBV5-5 and TRBJ2-2; a possible D gene is TRBD1 (5 bases). The V gene lost 3 bases and the J gene lost 2 bases, with 11 bases spanning the gap. Germline CDR1 reads SGHKS; CDR2 reads YYEKEE (reference sequence). CDR3 length: 15 residues. CDR3 in DNA: TGTGCCAGCAGCTGGCAGGACACTAACACCGGGGAGCTGTTTTTT. It yields the protein CASSWQDTNTGELFF.

The CDR3 loop is CASSDPGQGRFSYEQYF. CDR3 sequence (DNA): TGTGCCAGCAGTGACCCGGGACAGGGGAGATTCTCCTACGAGCAGTACTTC. This chain links TRBV6-2 or TRBV6-3 with TRBJ2-7, with 10 bases that match TRBD1. This CDR3 region has 17 residues. CDR1 is MNHEY, CDR2 SVGEGT, per germline. V was pared by 5 bases and J by 0 bases, with 10 bases of the junction left unmatched.

V gene TRBV9 combines with J gene TRBJ2-1; perhaps TRBD1 as D (6 bases). The germline gives CDR1 SGDLS, CDR2 YYNGEE. Deletions cut 1 base from V and 6 bases from J, with 11 bases between. The CDR3 has 14 amino acids. CDR3 in amino acids: CASSVMAGVNEQFF. DNA of the CDR3: TGTGCCAGCAGCGTAATGGCAGGGGTCAATGAGCAGTTCTTC.

This chain links TRBV18 with TRBJ2-3; no clear D gene. The CDR3 runs 16 residues. The V end lost 3 bases, the J end lost 0 bases, and 13 bases lay between the germline ends. Germline V CDR1 and CDR2: KGHSH, LQKENI. This chain's CDR3 is CASSPWAELSTDTQYF. The CDR3 nucleotides read TGTGCCAGCTCACCTTGGGCAGAACTTAGCACAGATACGCAGTATTTT.

CDR3 loop: CASSPLITSTDTQYF. The CDR3 DNA is TGTGCCAGCAGCCCCCTGATCACTAGCACAGATACGCAGTATTTT. V is TRBV3-1 (or the pseudogene TRBV3-2) and J is TRBJ2-3; D gene unclear. The ends were cut back, 4 bases at V and 0 bases at J, with 11 bases in the middle. Per the germline V gene, CDR1 is LGHDT and CDR2 is YNNKEL (reference sequence). The CDR3 consists of 15 residues.

The DNA for the CDR3 is TGTGCCAGCAGTGATTGGGCCAACGACACCATATATTTT. Protein: CASSDWANDTIYF. The V gene is TRBV12-3 or TRBV12-4, the J gene TRBJ1-3; D call uncertain. V shed 5 bases and J shed 8 bases, with 13 bases lying between them. The CDR3 runs to 13 residues.

The chain joins TRBV14 to TRBJ2-2, with 7 bases aligning to TRBD2. Trimming at V came to 1 base and at J to 0 bases, leaving 5 bases not matched to a gene. The CDR3 covers 17 residues. Germline lookup yields CDR1 SGHDN and CDR2 FVKESK. CDR3 region: CASSQGVGGTNTGELFF. The DNA of the CDR3 is TGTGCCAGCAGCCAAGGTGTCGGGGGGACGAACACCGGGGAGCTGTTTTTT.

The chain joins TRBV11-2 to TRBJ2-1, with D uncertain. The germline gives CDR1 SGHAT, CDR2 FQNNGV. With 5 bases removed from V and 5 bases from J, the gap between germline ends came to 16 bases. The CDR3 extends over 15 amino acids. CDR3: CASSPQPKRDNEQFF. The CDR3 region has the DNA TGTGCCAGCAGCCCCCAACCTAAGAGAGACAATGAGCAGTTCTTC.

This sequence joins TRBV10-3 and TRBJ2-6, with a possible D match to TRBD1 (5 bases). V was shortened by 2 bases and J by 2 bases, with 7 bases between the two germline ends. Germline V gene lookup returns CDR1 ENHRY and CDR2 SYGVKD. There are 15 residues in the CDR3. Here the CDR3 reads CAISEVGAGANVLTF. CDR3 in DNA: TGTGCCATCAGTGAGGTAGGGGCTGGGGCCAACGTCCTGACTTTC.

This chain connects TRBV7-3 to TRBJ1-3; D not resolved. This CDR3 region has 16 residues. CDR1 is SGHTA and CDR2 is FQGTGA in the germline V gene. Deletions cut 2 bases from V and 1 base from J, with 12 bases between. The DNA for the CDR3 is TGTGCCAGCAGCTTAGGTTCCAGGCCTTCTGGAAACACCATATATTTT. Translated: CASSLGSRPSGNTIYF.

The chain has TRBV14 and TRBJ1-1; D is perhaps TRBD1 (5 bases). Trimming left V 1 base short and J 5 bases short, with 14 bases between. Germline V gene data show CDR1 as SGHDN and CDR2 as FVKESK. CDR3 length: 15 residues. The CDR3 is CASSQASGRGTEAFF. CDR3 DNA sequence: TGTGCCAGCAGCCAAGCATCAGGGCGAGGAACTGAAGCTTTCTTT. The whole variable domain, filled in from reference TRBV14 and TRBJ1-1, reads EAGVTQFPSHSVIEKGQTVTLRCDPISGHDNLYWYRRVMGKEIKFLLHFVKESKQDESGMPNNRFLAERTGGTYSTLKVQPAELEDSGVYFCASSQASGRGTEAFFGQGTRLTVV.

The V and J genes are TRBV5-5 and TRBJ2-7; D is perhaps TRBD1 (6 bases). V was pared by 2 bases and J by 2 bases, with 14 bases between. This CDR3 has 15 amino acids. Germline V gene sequence: CDR1 SGHKS, CDR2 YYEKEE (reference sequence). CDR3 DNA sequence: TGTGCCAGCAGCTTCAGGGGAGATTGGGCCTACGAGCAGTACTTC. The encoded protein is CASSFRGDWAYEQYF.

This clone came up once. V is TRBV29-1 and J is TRBJ1-1; weak D call: TRBD1 (6 bases). The V and J ends lost 5 bases and 1 base respectively, with 17 bases between them. The CDR3 runs 15 residues. From germline, CDR1 is SQVTM and CDR2 ANQGSEA. The CDR3 DNA reads as TGCAGCGTTACCCCCAGGGGAAGAGGGAACACTGAAGCTTTCTTT. This codes for CSVTPRGRGNTEAFF.

This clone was counted only a few times. The rearrangement links TRBV19 to TRBJ2-7; D perhaps matches TRBD2 (5 bases). This CDR3 is built from 14 residues. Between the trimmed V and J ends, which lost 10 bases and 5 bases, there was a span of 21 bases. Per the germline V gene, CDR1 is LNHDA and CDR2 is SQIVND (reference sequence). The CDR3 bases are TGTGCCACGAAGTCGACGAGGGCTAGGAACGAGCAGTACTTC. Residues: CATKSTRARNEQYF.

CDR3 DNA: TGTGCAAGTCGCACCCGACTTCAGTGCTACGAGCAGTACTTC. Translated: CASRTRLQCYEQYF. The J gene is TRBJ2-7, the V gene TRBV12-2; the D call in the table, TRBD2, was not verified against the DNA. TRBV12-2 is a documented pseudogene. The CDR3 sequence is 14 residues long.